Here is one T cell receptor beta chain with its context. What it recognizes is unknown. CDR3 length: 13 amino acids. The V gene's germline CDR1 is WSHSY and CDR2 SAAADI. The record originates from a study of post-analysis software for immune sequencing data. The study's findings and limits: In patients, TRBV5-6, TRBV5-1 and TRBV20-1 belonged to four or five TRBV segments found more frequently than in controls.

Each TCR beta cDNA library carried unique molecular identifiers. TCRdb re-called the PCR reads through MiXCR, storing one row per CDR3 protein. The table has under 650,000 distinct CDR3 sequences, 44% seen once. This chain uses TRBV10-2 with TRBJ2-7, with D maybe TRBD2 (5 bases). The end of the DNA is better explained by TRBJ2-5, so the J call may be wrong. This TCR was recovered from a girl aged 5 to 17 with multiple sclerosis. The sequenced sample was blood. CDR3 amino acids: CASREDLPETQYF. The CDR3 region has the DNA TGCGCCAGCAGGGAGGACCTCCCGGAGACCCAGTACTTC.